The T cell receptor (beta chain) described here comes from a study of low-dose radiotherapy and immunotherapy resistance in tumors. Gene-specific TRAV and TRBV primers were used for first-strand cDNA, covering alpha and beta chains. It was with a constant-region primer and a V-primer adapter that TCRs were amplified over approximately 18 PCR cycles. MiXCR, applied by TCRdb to the reads, yields one record per CDR3 protein. The table includes 75,000 to 95,000 distinct CDR3 sequences, roughly 9% detected once. The CDR3 runs 15 residues. Looked up from germline, CDR1 is MNHEY and CDR2 is SVGEGT. Trimming removed 2 bases at V and 1 base at J, with 11 bases between. This clonotype appeared many times. Time point defined: before trial treatment. Administered to the donors were nivolumab, ipilimumab, aspirin, low-dose cyclophosphamide and low-dose radiotherapy.

This TCR was recovered from a male donor with prostate cancer. Sequencing used PBMCs, obtained before treatment. The rearrangement uses TRBV6-2 or TRBV6-3 and TRBJ1-1, with D possibly being TRBD1 (5 bases). The CDR3 reads CASSYGGGRNTEAFF. The CDR3 coding sequence is TGTGCCAGCAGTTACGGGGGGGGTCGGAACACTGAAGCTTTCTTT.